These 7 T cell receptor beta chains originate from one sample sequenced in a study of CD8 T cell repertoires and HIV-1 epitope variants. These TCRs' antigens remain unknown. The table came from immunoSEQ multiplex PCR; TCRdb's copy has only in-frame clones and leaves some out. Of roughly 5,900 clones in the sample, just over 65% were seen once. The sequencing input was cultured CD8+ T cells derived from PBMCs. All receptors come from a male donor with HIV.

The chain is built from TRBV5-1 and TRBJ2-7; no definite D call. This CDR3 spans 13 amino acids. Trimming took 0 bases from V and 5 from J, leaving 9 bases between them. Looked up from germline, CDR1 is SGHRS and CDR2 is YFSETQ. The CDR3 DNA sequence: TGCGCCAGCAGCTTGGCCGGTGACAACGAGCAGTACTTC. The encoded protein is CASSLAGDNEQYF.

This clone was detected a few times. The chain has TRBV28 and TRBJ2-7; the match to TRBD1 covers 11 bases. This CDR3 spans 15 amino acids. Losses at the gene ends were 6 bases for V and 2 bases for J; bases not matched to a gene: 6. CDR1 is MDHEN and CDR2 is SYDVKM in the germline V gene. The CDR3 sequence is CASRGTGGRTYEQYF. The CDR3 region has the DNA TGTGCCAGCAGGGGGACAGGGGGAAGAACCTACGAGCAGTACTTC.

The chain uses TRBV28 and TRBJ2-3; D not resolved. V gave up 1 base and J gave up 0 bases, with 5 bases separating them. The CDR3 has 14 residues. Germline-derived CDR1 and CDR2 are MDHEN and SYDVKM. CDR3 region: CASSLSTSTDTQYF. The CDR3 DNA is TGTGCCAGCAGTTTATCGACTAGCACAGATACGCAGTATTTT.

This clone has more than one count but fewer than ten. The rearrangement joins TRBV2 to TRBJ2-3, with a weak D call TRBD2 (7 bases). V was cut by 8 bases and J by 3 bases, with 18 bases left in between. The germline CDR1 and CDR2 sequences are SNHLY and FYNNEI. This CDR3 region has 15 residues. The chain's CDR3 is CASRMGGGWTDTQYF. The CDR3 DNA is TGTGCCAGCCGAATGGGAGGGGGTTGGACAGATACGCAGTATTTT.

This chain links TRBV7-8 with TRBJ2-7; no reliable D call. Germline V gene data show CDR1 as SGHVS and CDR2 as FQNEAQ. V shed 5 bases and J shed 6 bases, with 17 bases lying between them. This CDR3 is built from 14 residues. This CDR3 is CASSLRAIRGEQYF. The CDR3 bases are TGTGCCAGCAGCCTCCGGGCCATTAGAGGCGAGCAGTACTTC.

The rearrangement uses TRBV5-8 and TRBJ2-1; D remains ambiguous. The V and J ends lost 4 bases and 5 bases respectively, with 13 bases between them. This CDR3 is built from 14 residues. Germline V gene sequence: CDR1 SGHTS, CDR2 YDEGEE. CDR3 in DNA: TGTGCCAGCAGCGCGTATAGCAGTAACAATGAGCAGTTCTTC. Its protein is CASSAYSSNNEQFF.

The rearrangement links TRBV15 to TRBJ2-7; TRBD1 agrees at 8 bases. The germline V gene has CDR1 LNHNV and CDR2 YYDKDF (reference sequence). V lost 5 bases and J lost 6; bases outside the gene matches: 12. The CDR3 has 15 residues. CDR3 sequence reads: CATSDGTGGIGEQYF. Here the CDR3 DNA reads TGTGCCACCAGCGATGGGACAGGTGGCATTGGCGAGCAGTACTTC.